The clone carrying this TCR beta chain was counted ten times or more. Its antigen is currently unknown. This record belongs to a study of neurological immune-mediated disorders. After removal of 8 bases from V and 6 bases from J, the junction contained 12 bases not matched to a gene. Germline CDR1 MNHEY, CDR2 SVGAGI. This CDR3 region has 14 residues. Regarding the study as a whole: No CDR3 amino acid sequences were shared by expanded clones across subjects, suggesting private repertoires in all groups. One related-CDR3 cluster, found by phylogenetic grouping, held repertoires of 18 of 34 multiple sclerosis patients and is a possible signature. While HTLV-1-associated myelopathy showed the greatest TCR clonal expansion, multiple sclerosis showed the least, falling below healthy controls.

TCRdb used MiXCR to reprocess the 5' RACE reads, holding one entry per CDR3 protein. The table records just under 60,000 distinct CDR3 sequences, 3.5% of them present only once. Unsorted libraries were generated from 2 million PBMCs held at -80 degrees C. The clonotype originates from a woman aged 25 to 45 with multiple sclerosis. What was sequenced was PBMCs. The rearrangement links TRBV6-5 to TRBJ1-1; 7 bases agree with TRBD1. The CDR3 sequence: CASGVQGVKAEAFF. CDR3 nucleotide sequence: TGTGCCAGCGGGGTTCAGGGGGTCAAGGCTGAAGCTTTCTTT.